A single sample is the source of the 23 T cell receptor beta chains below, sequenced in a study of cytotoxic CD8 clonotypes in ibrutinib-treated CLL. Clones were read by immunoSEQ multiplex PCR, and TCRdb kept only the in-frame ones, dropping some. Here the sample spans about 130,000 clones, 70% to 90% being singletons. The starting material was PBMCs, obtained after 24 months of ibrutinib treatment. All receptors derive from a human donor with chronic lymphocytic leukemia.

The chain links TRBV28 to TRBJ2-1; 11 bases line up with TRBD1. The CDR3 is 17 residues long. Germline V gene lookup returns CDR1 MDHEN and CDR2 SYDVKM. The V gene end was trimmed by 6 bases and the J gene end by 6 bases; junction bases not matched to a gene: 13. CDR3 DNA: TGTGCCAGCAGGCTCCGAGGACAGGGGGCACGTCCCAATGAGCAGTTCTTC. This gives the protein CASRLRGQGARPNEQFF. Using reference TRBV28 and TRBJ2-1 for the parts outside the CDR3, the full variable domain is DVKVTQSSRYLVKRTGEKVFLECVQDMDHENMFWYRQDPGLGLRLIYFSYDVKMKEKGDIPEGYSVSREKKERFSLILESASTNQTSMYLCASRLRGQGARPNEQFFGPGTRLTVL.

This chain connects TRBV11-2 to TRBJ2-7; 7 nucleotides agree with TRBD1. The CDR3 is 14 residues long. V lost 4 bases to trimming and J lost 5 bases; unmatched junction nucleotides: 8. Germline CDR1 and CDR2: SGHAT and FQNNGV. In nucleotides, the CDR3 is TGTGCCAGCAGCTCAGACAGGGTCATCCACGAGCAGTACTTC. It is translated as CASSSDRVIHEQYF.

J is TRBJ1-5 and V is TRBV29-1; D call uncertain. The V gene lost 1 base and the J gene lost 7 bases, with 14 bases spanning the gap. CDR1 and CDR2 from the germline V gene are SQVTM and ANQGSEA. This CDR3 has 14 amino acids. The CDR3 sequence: CSVEGSGIGQPQHF. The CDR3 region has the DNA TGCAGCGTTGAAGGGTCGGGGATTGGGCAGCCCCAGCATTTT.

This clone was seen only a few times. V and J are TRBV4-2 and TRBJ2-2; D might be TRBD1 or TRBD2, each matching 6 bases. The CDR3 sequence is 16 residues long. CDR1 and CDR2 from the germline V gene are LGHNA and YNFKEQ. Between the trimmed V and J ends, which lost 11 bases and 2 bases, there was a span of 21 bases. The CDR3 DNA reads TGTGCCGGAGAAGGAGGGCAGGGGTTTAACACCGGGGAGCTGTTTTTT. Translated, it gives CAGEGGQGFNTGELFF.

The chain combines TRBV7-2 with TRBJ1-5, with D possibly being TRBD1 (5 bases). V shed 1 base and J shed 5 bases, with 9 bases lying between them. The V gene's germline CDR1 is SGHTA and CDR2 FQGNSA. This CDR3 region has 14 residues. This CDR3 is CASSLVEGYQPQHF. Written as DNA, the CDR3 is TGTGCCAGCAGCTTAGTTGAGGGGTATCAGCCCCAGCATTTT.

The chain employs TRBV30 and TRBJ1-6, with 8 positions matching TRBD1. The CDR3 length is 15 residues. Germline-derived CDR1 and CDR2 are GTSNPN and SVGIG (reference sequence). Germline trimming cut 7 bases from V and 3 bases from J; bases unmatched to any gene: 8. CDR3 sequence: CASFTGQGYNSPLHF. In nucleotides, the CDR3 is TGTGCCTCCTTCACTGGACAGGGCTATAATTCACCCCTCCACTTT.

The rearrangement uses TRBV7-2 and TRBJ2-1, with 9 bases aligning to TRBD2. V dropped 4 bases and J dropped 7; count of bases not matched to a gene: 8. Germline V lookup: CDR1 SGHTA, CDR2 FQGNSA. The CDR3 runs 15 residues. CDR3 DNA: TGTGCCAGCAGCTATTTTAGCGGGAGTTCAAATGAGCAGTTCTTC. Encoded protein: CASSYFSGSSNEQFF. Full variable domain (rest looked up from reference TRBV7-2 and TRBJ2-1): GAGVSQSPSNKVTEKGKDVELRCDPISGHTALYWYRQSLGQGLEFLIYFQGNSAPDKSGLPSDRFSAERTGGSVSTLTIQRTQQEDSAVYLCASSYFSGSSNEQFFGPGTRLTVL.

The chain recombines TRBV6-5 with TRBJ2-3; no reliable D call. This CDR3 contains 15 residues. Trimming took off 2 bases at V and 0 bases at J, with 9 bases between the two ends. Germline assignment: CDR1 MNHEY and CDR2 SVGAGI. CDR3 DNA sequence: TGTGCCAGCAGTTACAGTCTAACTAGCACAGATACGCAGTATTTT. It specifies CASSYSLTSTDTQYF.

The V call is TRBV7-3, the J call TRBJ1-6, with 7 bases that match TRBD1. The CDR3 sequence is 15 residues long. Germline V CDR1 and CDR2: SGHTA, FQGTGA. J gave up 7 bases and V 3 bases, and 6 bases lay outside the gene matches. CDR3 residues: CASSLGGQRNSPLHF. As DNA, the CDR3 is TGTGCCAGCAGCTTGGGGGGACAGAGAAATTCACCCCTCCACTTT.

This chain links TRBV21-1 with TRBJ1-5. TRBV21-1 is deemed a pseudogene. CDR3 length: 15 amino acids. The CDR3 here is CASSNPGYSNQPQHF. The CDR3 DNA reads TGTGCCAGCAGCAATCCTGGATATAGCAATCAGCCCCAGCATTTT.

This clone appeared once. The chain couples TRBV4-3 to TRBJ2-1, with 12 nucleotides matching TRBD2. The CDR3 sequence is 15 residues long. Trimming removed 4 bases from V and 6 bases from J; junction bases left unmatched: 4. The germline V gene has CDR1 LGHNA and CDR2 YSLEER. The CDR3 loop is CASSLGLAGSNEQFF. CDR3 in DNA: TGCGCCAGCAGCCTTGGACTAGCGGGAAGCAATGAGCAGTTCTTC.

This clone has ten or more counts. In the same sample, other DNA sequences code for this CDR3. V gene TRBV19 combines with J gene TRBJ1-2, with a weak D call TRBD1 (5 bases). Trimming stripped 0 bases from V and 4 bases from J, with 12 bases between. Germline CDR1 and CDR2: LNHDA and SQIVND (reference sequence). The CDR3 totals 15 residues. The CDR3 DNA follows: TGTGCCAGTAGTATAGATAAGGGACCCGTCTATGGCTACACCTTC. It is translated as CASSIDKGPVYGYTF.

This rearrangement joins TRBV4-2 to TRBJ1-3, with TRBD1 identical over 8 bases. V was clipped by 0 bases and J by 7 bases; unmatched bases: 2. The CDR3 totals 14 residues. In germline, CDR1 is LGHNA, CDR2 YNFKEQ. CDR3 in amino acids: CASSQDRQGNTIYF. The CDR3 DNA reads TGTGCCAGCAGCCAAGATCGACAGGGGAACACCATATATTTT.

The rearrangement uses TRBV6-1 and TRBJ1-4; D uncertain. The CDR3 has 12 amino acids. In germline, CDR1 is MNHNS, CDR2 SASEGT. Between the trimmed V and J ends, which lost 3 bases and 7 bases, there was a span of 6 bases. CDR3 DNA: TGTGCCAGCAGTGAGATCCGTGAAAAACTGTTTTTT. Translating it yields CASSEIREKLFF.

The CDR3 loop is CASSLGRTGGTDTQYF. For the CDR3, the DNA is TGTGCCAGCAGCTTGGGGCGGACAGGGGGCACAGATACGCAGTATTTT. The gene calls are TRBV7-6 and TRBJ2-3; 9 bases are a match to TRBD1. CDR3 length equals 16 residues. The V gene's germline CDR1 is SGHVS and CDR2 FNYEAQ. V lost 3 bases to trimming and J lost 1 base; unmatched junction nucleotides: 5.

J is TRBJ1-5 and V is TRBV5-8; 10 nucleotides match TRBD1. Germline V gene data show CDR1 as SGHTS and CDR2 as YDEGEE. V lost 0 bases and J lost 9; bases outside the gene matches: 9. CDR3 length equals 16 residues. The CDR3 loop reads CASSLATGGLVRPQHF. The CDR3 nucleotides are TGTGCCAGCAGCTTGGCGACAGGGGGCTTAGTTCGGCCCCAGCATTTT.

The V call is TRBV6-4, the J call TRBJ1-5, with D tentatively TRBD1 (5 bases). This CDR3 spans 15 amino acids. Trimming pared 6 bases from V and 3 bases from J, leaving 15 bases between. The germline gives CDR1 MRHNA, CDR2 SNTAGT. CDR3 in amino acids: CASRGGSQSNQPQHF. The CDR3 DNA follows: TGTGCCAGCAGGGGGGGATCCCAGTCCAATCAGCCCCAGCATTTT.

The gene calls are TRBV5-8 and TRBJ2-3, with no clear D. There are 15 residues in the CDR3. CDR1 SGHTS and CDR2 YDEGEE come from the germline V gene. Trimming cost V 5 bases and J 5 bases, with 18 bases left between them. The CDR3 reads CASRFSPSSKDTQYF. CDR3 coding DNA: TGTGCCAGCAGATTCTCTCCGAGTTCCAAAGATACGCAGTATTTT. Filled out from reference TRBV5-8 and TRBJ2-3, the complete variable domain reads EAGVTQSPTHLIKTRGQQATLRCSPISGHTSVYWYQQALGLGLQFLLWYDEGEERNRGNFPPRFSGRQFPNYSSELNVNALELEDSALYLCASRFSPSSKDTQYFGPGTRLTVL.

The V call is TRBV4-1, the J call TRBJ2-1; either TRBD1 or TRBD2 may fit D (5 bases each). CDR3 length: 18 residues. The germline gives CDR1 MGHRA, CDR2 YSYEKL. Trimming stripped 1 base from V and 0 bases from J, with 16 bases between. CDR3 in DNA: TGCGCCAGCAGCCAAGGGGGAGCGAGGGGCCGCTCCTACAATGAGCAGTTCTTC. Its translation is CASSQGGARGRSYNEQFF.

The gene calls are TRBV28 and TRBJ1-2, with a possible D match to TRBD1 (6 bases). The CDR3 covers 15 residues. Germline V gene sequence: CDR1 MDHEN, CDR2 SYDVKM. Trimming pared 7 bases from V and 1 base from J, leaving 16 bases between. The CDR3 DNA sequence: TGTGCCAGCAACCTCGGGGGGGGCCTTAACTATGGCTACACCTTC. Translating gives CASNLGGGLNYGYTF.

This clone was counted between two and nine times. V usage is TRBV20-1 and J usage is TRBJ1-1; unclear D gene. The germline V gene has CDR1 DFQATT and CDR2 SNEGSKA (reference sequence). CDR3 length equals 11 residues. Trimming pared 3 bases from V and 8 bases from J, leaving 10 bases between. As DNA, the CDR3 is TGCAGTGCTAGGGGATCCGCCGAAGCTTTCTTT. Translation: CSARGSAEAFF.

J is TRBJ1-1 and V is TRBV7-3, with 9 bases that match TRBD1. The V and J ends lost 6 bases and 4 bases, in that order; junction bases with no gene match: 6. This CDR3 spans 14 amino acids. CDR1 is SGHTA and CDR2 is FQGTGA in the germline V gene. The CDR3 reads CASSLGTGSTEAFF. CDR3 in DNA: TGTGCCAGCAGTCTAGGGACAGGGAGCACTGAAGCTTTCTTT. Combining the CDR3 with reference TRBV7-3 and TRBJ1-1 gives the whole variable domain GAGVSQTPSNKVTEKGKYVELRCDPISGHTALYWYRQSLGQGPEFLIYFQGTGAADDSGLPNDRFFAVRPEGSVSTLKIQRTERGDSAVYLCASSLGTGSTEAFFGQGTRLTVV.

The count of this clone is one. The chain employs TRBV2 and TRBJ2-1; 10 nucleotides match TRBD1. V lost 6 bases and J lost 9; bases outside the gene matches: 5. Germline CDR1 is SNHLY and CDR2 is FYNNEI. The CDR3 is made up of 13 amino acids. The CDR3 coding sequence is TGTGCCAGCAGAAGGACAGGGGGGGGTGAGCAGTTCTTC. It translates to CASRRTGGGEQFF.